This T cell receptor (beta chain) appears in the sequencing data of a study of T cell responses to AZD1222 COVID-19 vaccine. Pooling was applied to second doses at about 4 or about 12 weeks. General study results and limits: Clonal diversity may have been underestimated in mostly white British donors. Spike-specific TCR depth and breadth grew after two AZD1222 doses. There were vaccine-associated CD4 TCRs across spike, dominant at 160-218 and 743-854.

The method was immunoSEQ multiplex PCR; TCRdb's version includes in-frame clones alone and lacks a portion of them. The sample has 100,000 to 120,000 clones, more than 70% seen once. The germline CDR1 and CDR2 sequences are SGHRS and YFSETQ. The CDR3 has 15 amino acids. Trimming pared 5 bases from V and 3 bases from J, leaving 18 bases between. This clone is medium-sized (0.01 to 0.1%) within its sample. No antigen is known for it. The rearrangement links TRBV5-1 to TRBJ2-7; TRBD1 might be the D (5 bases). The sample was peripheral blood, taken 28 days after the second AZD1222 dose. The receptor's source is an adult who received the AZD1222 COVID-19 vaccine. The CDR3 nucleotides read TGCGCCAGCAGTCACTGGACAAGGTTTCGCTACGAGCAGTACTTC. This codes for CASSHWTRFRYEQYF.